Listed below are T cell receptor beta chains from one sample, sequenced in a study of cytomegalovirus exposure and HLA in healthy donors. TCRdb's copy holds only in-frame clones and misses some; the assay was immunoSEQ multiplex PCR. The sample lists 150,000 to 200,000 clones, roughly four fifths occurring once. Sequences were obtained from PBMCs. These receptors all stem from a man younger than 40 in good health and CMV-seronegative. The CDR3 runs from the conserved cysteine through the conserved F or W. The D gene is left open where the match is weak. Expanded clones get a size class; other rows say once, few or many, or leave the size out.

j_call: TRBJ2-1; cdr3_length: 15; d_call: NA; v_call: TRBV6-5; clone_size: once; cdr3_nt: TGTGCCAGCAGTTATAGGCGGAGCTCCTACAATGAGCAGTTCTTC; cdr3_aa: CASSYRRSSYNEQFF
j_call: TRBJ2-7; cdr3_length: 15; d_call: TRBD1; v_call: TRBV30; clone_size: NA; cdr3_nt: TGTGCCTGGAGTCCCGGACAGGCCAGGCGAAACGAGCAGTACTTC; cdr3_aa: CAWSPGQARRNEQYF
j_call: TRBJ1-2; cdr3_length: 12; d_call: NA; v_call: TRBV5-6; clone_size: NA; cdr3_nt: TGTGCCAGCAGCTTGCCCCTGCGGGGCTACACCTTC; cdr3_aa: CASSLPLRGYTF
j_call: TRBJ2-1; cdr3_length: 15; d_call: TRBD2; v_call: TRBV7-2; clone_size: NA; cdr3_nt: TGTGCCAGCAGCAGATCCGGGACTAACTACAATGAGCAGTTCTTC; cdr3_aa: CASSRSGTNYNEQFF
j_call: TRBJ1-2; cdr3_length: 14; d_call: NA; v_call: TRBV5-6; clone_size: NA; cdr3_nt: TGTGCCAGCAGCTTTCGCGGGGGCGGAGATGGCTACACCTTC; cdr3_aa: CASSFRGGGDGYTF
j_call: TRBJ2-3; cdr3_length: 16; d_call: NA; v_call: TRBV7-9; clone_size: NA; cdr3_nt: TGTGCCAGCAGCGCCACTGCCCTAGGTGCGGGAGATACGCAGTATTTT; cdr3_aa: CASSATALGAGDTQYF
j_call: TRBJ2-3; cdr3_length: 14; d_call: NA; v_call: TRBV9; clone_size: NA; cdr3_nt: TGTGCCAGCAGCGGAGAGGGAAACTTCGATACGCAGTATTTT; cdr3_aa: CASSGEGNFDTQYF
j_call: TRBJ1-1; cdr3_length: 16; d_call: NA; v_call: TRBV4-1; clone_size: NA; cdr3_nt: TGCGCCAGCAGCCAAGTAGGAGACAGGCCATACACTGAAGCTTTCTTT; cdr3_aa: CASSQVGDRPYTEAFF
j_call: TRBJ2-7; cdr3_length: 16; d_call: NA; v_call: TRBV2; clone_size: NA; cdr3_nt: TGTGCCAGCAGTGATGGGCAGCTGACAATGGGCGACGAGCAGTACTTC; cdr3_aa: CASSDGQLTMGDEQYF
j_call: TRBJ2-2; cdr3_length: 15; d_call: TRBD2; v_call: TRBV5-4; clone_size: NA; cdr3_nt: TGTGCCAGCAGCTTGAGCGGGAGTGGCACCGGGGAGCTGTTTTTT; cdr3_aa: CASSLSGSGTGELFF
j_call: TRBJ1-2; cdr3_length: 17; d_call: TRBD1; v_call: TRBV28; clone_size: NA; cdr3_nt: TGTGCCAGCAGTTTCGGGGGACAGGGTAGAAGGGTCTATGGCTACACCTTC; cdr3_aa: CASSFGGQGRRVYGYTF
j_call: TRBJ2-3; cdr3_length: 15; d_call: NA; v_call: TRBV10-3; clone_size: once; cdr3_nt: TGTGCCATCAGTGATCCGGGACAATCCACAGATACGCAGTATTTT; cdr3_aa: CAISDPGQSTDTQYF
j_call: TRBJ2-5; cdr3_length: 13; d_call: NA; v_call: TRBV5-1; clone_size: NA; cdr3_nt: TGCGCCAGCAGCTTGCAGGGGCGAGAGACCCAGTACTTC; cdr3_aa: CASSLQGRETQYF
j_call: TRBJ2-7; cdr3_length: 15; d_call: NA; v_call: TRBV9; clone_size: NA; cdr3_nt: TGTGCCAGCAGCACAAGACAGAACCCCTGGGACGAGCAGTACTTC; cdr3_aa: CASSTRQNPWDEQYF
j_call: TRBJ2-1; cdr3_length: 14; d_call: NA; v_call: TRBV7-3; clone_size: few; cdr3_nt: TGTGCCAGCAGCCCTGGCGGCGGTTACAATGAGCAGTTCTTC; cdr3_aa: CASSPGGGYNEQFF
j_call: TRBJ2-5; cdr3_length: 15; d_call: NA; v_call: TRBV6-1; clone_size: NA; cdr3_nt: TGTGCCAGCGAAAGACGCAAACCGGGACTTGAGACCCAGTACTTC; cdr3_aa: CASERRKPGLETQYF
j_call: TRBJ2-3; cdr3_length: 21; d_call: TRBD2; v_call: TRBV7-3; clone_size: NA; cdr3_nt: TGTGCCAGCAGCTTAAACCCCCCGGCTAGCGGGAGCAGGGTGAGGTCAGATACGCAGTATTTT; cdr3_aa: CASSLNPPASGSRVRSDTQYF
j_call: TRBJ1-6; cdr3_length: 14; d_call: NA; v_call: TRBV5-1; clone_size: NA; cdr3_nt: TGCGCCAGCAGCTTGGGAGGGAATAATTCACCCCTCCACTTT; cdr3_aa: CASSLGGNNSPLHF
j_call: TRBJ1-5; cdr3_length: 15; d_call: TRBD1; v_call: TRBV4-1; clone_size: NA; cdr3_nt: TGCGCCAGCAGCCAAGACGGCAGGGGGCAGTGGCCCCAGCATTTT; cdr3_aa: CASSQDGRGQWPQHF
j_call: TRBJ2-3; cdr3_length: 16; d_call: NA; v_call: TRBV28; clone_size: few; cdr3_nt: TGTGCCAGCAGTTTTGACAGGACAGAGTTCACAGATACGCAGTATTTT; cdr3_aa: CASSFDRTEFTDTQYF
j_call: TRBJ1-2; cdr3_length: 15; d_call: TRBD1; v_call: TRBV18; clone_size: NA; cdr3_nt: TGTGCCAGCTCACCCGAGACAGGGGGCTACTATGGCTACACCTTC; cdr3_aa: CASSPETGGYYGYTF
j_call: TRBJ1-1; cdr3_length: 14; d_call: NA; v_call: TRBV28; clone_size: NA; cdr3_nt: TGTGCCAGCAGTCCACAGGGTCGTTACACTGAAGCTTTCTTT; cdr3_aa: CASSPQGRYTEAFF